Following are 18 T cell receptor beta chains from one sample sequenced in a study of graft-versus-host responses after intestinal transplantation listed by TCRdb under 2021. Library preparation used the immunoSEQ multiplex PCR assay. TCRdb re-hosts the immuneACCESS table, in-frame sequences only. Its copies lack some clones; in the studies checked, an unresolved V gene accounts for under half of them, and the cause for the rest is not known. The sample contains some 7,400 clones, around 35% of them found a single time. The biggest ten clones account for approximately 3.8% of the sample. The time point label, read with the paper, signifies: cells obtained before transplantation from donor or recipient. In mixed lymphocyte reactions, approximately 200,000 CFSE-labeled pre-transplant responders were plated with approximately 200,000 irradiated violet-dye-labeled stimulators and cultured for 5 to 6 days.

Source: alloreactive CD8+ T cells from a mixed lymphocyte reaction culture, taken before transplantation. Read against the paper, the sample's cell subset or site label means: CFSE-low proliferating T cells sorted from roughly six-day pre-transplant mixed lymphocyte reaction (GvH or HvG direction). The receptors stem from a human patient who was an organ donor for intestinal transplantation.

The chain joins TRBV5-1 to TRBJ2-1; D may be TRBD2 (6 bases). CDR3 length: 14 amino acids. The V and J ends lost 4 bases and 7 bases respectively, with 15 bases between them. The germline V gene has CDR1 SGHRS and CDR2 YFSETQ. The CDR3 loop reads CASSRGLLRNEQFF. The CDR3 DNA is TGCGCCAGCAGCCGGGGACTCTTGAGGAATGAGCAGTTCTTC.

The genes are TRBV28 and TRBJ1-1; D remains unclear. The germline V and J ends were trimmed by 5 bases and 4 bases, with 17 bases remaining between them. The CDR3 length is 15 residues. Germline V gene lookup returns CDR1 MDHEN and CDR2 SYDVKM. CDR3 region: CASSPGGSGFTEAFF. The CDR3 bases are TGTGCCAGCAGTCCCGGTGGCTCGGGGTTCACTGAAGCTTTCTTT.

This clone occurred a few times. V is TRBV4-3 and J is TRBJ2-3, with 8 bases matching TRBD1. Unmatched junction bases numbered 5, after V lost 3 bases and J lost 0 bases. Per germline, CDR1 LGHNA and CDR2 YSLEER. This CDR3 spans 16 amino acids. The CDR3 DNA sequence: TGCGCCAGCAGCCAGCGCGGACAGGGAAGCACAGATACGCAGTATTTT. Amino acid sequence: CASSQRGQGSTDTQYF.

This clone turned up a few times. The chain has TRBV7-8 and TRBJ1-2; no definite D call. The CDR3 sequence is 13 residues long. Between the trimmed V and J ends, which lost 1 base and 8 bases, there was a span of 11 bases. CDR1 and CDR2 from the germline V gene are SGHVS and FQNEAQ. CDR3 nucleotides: TGTGCCAGCAGCTTAGGTCCGGGAGACGGCTACACCTTC. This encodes CASSLGPGDGYTF.

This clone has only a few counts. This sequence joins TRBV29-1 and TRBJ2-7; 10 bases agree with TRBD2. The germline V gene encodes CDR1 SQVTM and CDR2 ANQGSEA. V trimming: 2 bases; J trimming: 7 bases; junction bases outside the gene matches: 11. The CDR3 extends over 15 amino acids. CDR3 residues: CSVEPRASGRGEQYF. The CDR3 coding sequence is TGCAGCGTTGAACCTCGGGCTAGCGGGAGAGGGGAGCAGTACTTC.

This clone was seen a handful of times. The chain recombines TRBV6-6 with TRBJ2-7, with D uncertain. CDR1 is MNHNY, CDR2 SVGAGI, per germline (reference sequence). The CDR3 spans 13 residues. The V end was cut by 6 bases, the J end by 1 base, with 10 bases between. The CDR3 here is CASSLRISYEQYF. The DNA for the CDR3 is TGTGCCAGCAGCCTGAGAATTTCCTACGAGCAGTACTTC.

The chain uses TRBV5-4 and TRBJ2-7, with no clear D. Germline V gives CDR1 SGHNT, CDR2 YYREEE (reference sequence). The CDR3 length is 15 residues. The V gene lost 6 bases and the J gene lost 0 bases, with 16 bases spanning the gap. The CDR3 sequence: CASTLPNTSSYEQYF. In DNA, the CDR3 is TGTGCCAGCACGTTACCCAACACAAGCTCCTACGAGCAGTACTTC.

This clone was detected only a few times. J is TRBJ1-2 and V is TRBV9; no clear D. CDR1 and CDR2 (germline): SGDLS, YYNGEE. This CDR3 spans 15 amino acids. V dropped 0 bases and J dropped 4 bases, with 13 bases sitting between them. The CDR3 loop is CASSVVPGLFYGYTF. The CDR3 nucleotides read TGTGCCAGCAGCGTAGTACCCGGACTGTTCTATGGCTACACCTTC.

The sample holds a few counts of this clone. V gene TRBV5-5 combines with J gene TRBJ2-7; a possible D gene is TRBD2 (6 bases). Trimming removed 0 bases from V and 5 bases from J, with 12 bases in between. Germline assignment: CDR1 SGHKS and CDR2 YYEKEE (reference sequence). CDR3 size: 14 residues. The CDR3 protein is CASSLGGVTHEQYF. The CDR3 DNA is TGTGCCAGCAGCTTGGGCGGGGTAACCCACGAGCAGTACTTC.

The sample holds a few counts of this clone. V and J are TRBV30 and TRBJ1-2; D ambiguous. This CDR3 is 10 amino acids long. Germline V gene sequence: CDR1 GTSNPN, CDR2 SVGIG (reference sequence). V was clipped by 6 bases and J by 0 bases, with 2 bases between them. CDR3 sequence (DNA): TGTGCCTGCTCTAACTATGGCTACACCTTC. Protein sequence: CACSNYGYTF.

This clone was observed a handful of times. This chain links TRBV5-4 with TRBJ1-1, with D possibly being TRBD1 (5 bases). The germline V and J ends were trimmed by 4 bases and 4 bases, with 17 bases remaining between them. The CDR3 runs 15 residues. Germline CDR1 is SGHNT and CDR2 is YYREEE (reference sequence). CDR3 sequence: CASSLQVIGGTEAFF. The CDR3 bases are TGTGCCAGCAGCCTTCAGGTGATCGGGGGCACTGAAGCTTTCTTT.

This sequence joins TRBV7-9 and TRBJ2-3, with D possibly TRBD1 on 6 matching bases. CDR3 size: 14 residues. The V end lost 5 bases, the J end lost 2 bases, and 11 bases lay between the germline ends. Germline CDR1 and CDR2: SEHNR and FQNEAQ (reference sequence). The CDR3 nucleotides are TGTGCCAGCAGCCAGGGGCTAGACACAGATACGCAGTATTTT. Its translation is CASSQGLDTDTQYF.

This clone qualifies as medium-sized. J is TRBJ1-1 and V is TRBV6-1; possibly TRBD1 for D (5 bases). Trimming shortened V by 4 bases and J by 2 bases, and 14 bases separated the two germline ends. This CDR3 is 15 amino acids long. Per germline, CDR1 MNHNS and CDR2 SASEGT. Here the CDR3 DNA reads TGTGCCAGCAGTGCAAGACAGCTCGGTAACACTGAAGCTTTCTTT. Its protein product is CASSARQLGNTEAFF.

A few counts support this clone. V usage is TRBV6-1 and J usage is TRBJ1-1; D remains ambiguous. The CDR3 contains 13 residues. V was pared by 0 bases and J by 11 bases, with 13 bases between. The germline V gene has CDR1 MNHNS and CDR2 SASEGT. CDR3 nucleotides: TGTGCCAGCAGTGAAGCGACTCCCAGAGAGGCTTTCTTT. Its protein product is CASSEATPREAFF.

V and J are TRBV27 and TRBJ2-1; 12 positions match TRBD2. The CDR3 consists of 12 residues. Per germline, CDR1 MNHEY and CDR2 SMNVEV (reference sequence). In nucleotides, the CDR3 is TGTGATTGGACTAGCGGGATCTATGAGCAGTTCTTC. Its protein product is CDWTSGIYEQFF.

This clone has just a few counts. CDR3 sequence reads: CASSELRVEKLFF. The CDR3 nucleotides read TGTGCCAGCAGTGAATTACGGGTTGAAAAACTGTTTTTT. The V and J genes are TRBV6-1 and TRBJ1-4; unclear D gene. Trimming left V 2 bases short and J 7 bases short, with 8 bases between. The CDR3 sequence is 13 residues long. CDR1 and CDR2 (germline): MNHNS, SASEGT.

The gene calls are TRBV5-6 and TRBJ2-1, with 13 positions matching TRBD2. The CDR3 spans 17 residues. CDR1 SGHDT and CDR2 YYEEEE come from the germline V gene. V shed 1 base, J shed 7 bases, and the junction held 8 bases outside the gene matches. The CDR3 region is CASSLLLTSGRINEQFF. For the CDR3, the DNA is TGTGCCAGCAGCTTGCTCTTGACTAGCGGGAGGATAAATGAGCAGTTCTTC.

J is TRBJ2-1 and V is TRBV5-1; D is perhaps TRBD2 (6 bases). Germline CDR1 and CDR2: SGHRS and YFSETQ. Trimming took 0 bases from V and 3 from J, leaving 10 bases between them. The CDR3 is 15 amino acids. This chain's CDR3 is CASSLVGGDYNEQFF. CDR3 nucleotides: TGCGCCAGCAGCTTGGTCGGGGGAGACTACAATGAGCAGTTCTTC. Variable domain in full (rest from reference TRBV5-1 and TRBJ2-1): KAGVTQTPRYLIKTRGQQVTLSCSPISGHRSVSWYQQTPGQGLQFLFEYFSETQRNKGNFPGRFSGRQFSNSRSEMNVSTLELGDSALYLCASSLVGGDYNEQFFGPGTRLTVL.